The rows below give T cell receptor beta chains drawn from one sample of a study of blood T cell repertoires in COVID-19. Using immunoSEQ multiplex PCR, the repertoire was profiled, and TCRdb retains in-frame clones only, with some absent. This sample has roughly 190,000 clones, with about 93% found just once. Material: peripheral blood. The receptors come from a man between 25 and 39 years old with COVID-19, enrolled during active disease. The CDR3 runs from the conserved cysteine through the conserved F or W. Fields, in order: CDR3 DNA, CDR3 protein, D gene, clone size, V gene, J gene. D genes are given only for firm matches. The size field is filled for only some rows; it gives once, few, many or a size class.

CDR3 DNA: TGTGCTAGTGGGAGGCAGCCCTACGAGCAGTACTTC; CDR3 protein: CASGRQPYEQYF; D gene: -; clone size: once; V gene: TRBV12-5; J gene: TRBJ2-7
CDR3 DNA: TGTGCCAGCAGCTACGGACATGTGAACACTGAAGCTTTCTTT; CDR3 protein: CASSYGHVNTEAFF; D gene: -; clone size: -; V gene: TRBV11-2; J gene: TRBJ1-1
CDR3 DNA: TGTGCCAGTAGTCGGGGGGGGCTGGTGGGAACTGAAGCTTTCTTT; CDR3 protein: CASSRGGLVGTEAFF; D gene: -; clone size: -; V gene: TRBV19; J gene: TRBJ1-1
CDR3 DNA: TGTGCCAGCAGCTTAAGCGGGGGGGCGGATACGCAGTATTTT; CDR3 protein: CASSLSGGADTQYF; D gene: TRBD2; clone size: -; V gene: TRBV7-7; J gene: TRBJ2-3
CDR3 DNA: TGTGCCAGCAGCTTAACCCGGGACAGGGGACTACCGATGGTTCAGCCCCAGCATTTT; CDR3 protein: CASSLTRDRGLPMVQPQHF; D gene: TRBD1; clone size: -; V gene: TRBV7-9; J gene: TRBJ1-5
CDR3 DNA: TGTGCCAGCAGTGAAGGGACAGCCTTCTCTGAAAAACTGTTTTTT; CDR3 protein: CASSEGTAFSEKLFF; D gene: -; clone size: -; V gene: TRBV6-1; J gene: TRBJ1-4
CDR3 DNA: TGTGCCAGCAGCGTATCGGGACAGGGGACGTACGAGCAGTACTTC; CDR3 protein: CASSVSGQGTYEQYF; D gene: TRBD1; clone size: -; V gene: TRBV9; J gene: TRBJ2-7
CDR3 DNA: TGTGCCAGCAGTTTAGCAGGCCAGGGCGGGGATGGCTACACCTTC; CDR3 protein: CASSLAGQGGDGYTF; D gene: -; clone size: -; V gene: TRBV27; J gene: TRBJ1-2
CDR3 DNA: TGTGCCAGCAGCTTAGAGACAGGGGGCCTCACTGAAGCTTTCTTT; CDR3 protein: CASSLETGGLTEAFF; D gene: TRBD1; clone size: once; V gene: TRBV7-3; J gene: TRBJ1-1
CDR3 DNA: TGTGCCAGCAGCTTGGCAGGTTACCCAGATACGCAGTATTTT; CDR3 protein: CASSLAGYPDTQYF; D gene: -; clone size: -; V gene: TRBV5-6; J gene: TRBJ2-3
CDR3 DNA: TGTGCCAGCAGTTTATGGGGGACAGACGCAACCTACGAGCAGTACTTC; CDR3 protein: CASSLWGTDATYEQYF; D gene: TRBD1; clone size: -; V gene: TRBV27; J gene: TRBJ2-7
CDR3 DNA: TGTGCCAGCAGCCCCCAGGGCGGGAGCACTGAAGCTTTCTTT; CDR3 protein: CASSPQGGSTEAFF; D gene: -; clone size: once; V gene: TRBV2; J gene: TRBJ1-1
CDR3 DNA: TGTGCCAGCAGTCGGGACTCGAGGTCGGGCACTGAAGCTTTCTTT; CDR3 protein: CASSRDSRSGTEAFF; D gene: -; clone size: -; V gene: TRBV2; J gene: TRBJ1-1
CDR3 DNA: TGTGCCTGGAGTGAAGAGGGATATCAGCCCCAGCATTTT; CDR3 protein: CAWSEEGYQPQHF; D gene: -; clone size: -; V gene: TRBV30; J gene: TRBJ1-5
CDR3 DNA: TGTGCCAGCAGCTTAGTGGGGTCGGGGGAGGATGAGCAGTTCTTC; CDR3 protein: CASSLVGSGEDEQFF; D gene: -; clone size: once; V gene: TRBV7-7; J gene: TRBJ2-1
CDR3 DNA: TGTGCCAGCAGCGCCGGACTAGCATCCTACAATGAGCAGTTCTTC; CDR3 protein: CASSAGLASYNEQFF; D gene: TRBD2; clone size: -; V gene: TRBV5-6; J gene: TRBJ2-1
CDR3 DNA: TGTGCCAGCAGTGAAGCCTTTGACAGGTGGCAGTATTTT; CDR3 protein: CASSEAFDRWQYF; D gene: -; clone size: -; V gene: TRBV6-1; J gene: TRBJ2-3
CDR3 DNA: TGCGCCAGCAGCCCGTTAAGATCTGGCGGGGGGGCCTCCTACGAGCAGTACTTC; CDR3 protein: CASSPLRSGGGASYEQYF; D gene: TRBD2; clone size: -; V gene: TRBV4-1; J gene: TRBJ2-7